These 24 T cell receptor beta chains share one sample of origin, sequenced in a study of blood T cell repertoires in COVID-19. TCRdb's table, derived via immunoSEQ multiplex PCR, lists solely in-frame clones and lacks some. The table has about 270,000 clones, 70% to 90% seen once; the top ten hold roughly 12%. Sequenced sample: peripheral blood. The receptors derive from a woman aged 25 to 39 with COVID-19, enrolled during active disease.

The genes are TRBV5-1 and TRBJ2-7, with D unresolved. The CDR3 runs 12 residues. Germline CDR1 SGHRS, CDR2 YFSETQ. V was clipped by 0 bases and J by 4 bases, with 5 bases between them. The CDR3 sequence is CASSLGAYEQYF. CDR3 nucleotide sequence: TGCGCCAGCAGCTTGGGGGCGTACGAGCAGTACTTC.

This sequence joins TRBV2 and TRBJ2-1, with D possibly being TRBD1 (5 bases). CDR1 SNHLY and CDR2 FYNNEI come from the germline V gene. Trimming pared 0 bases from V and 9 bases from J, leaving 15 bases between. The length of the CDR3 is 15 residues. This CDR3 reads CASSEALLGAGEQFF. The CDR3 coding sequence is TGTGCCAGCAGTGAAGCGCTTCTTGGGGCAGGTGAGCAGTTCTTC.

The chain is built from TRBV9 and TRBJ2-7; the match to TRBD2 covers 9 bases. With 3 bases clipped from V and 6 bases from J, the junction kept 13 bases outside the gene matches. Looked up from germline, CDR1 is SGDLS and CDR2 is YYNGEE. CDR3 length equals 16 residues. CDR3 loop: CASSGLPTSGSSEQYF. The CDR3 nucleotides are TGTGCCAGCAGCGGTCTCCCCACTAGCGGGTCTTCCGAGCAGTACTTC.

This clone has more than one count but fewer than ten. The chain has TRBV4-1 and TRBJ1-1; a possible D gene is TRBD1 (5 bases). The CDR3 covers 13 residues. V lost 3 bases to trimming and J lost 1 base, with 6 bases between them. Per germline, CDR1 MGHRA and CDR2 YSYEKL. The CDR3 loop reads CASSHRGNTEAFF. CDR3 sequence (DNA): TGCGCCAGCAGCCATAGGGGGAACACTGAAGCTTTCTTT.

The chain recombines TRBV29-1 with TRBJ2-7, with D uncertain. V lost 5 bases and J 5 bases, leaving 13 bases between the germline ends. This CDR3 has 12 residues. Germline V gene data show CDR1 as SQVTM and CDR2 as ANQGSEA. This CDR3 is CSVLGHWDEQYF. CDR3 bases: TGCAGCGTTCTAGGCCATTGGGACGAGCAGTACTTC.

The chain carries TRBV19 and TRBJ1-5; D uncertain. The V and J ends lost 1 base and 8 bases respectively, with 18 bases between them. Germline CDR1 LNHDA, CDR2 SQIVND (reference sequence). This CDR3 is 16 amino acids long. CDR3 bases: TGTGCCAGTAGTATAGTGTCCCCGCGCGGTAGAGAGCCCCAGCATTTT. Residues: CASSIVSPRGREPQHF.

This clone was seen a single time. V is TRBV6-5 and J is TRBJ1-1, with D possibly matching TRBD1 (6 bases). CDR3 length: 12 residues. The V end was cut by 6 bases, the J end by 10 bases, with 15 bases between. Germline V gene data show CDR1 as MNHEY and CDR2 as SVGAGI. The CDR3 nucleotides are TGTGCCAGCAGAGACGACAGGCAGAGAGCTTTCTTT. Translating gives CASRDDRQRAFF.

V gene TRBV19 combines with J gene TRBJ2-7; 10 nucleotides agree with TRBD1. This CDR3 is 13 amino acids long. Losses at the gene ends were 4 bases for V and 3 bases for J; bases not matched to a gene: 0. Germline lookup yields CDR1 LNHDA and CDR2 SQIVND (reference sequence). The CDR3 DNA follows: TGTGCCAGTAGTAGGACAGGGGGCTACGAGCAGTACTTC. Residues: CASSRTGGYEQYF. The full variable domain, completed using reference TRBV19 and TRBJ2-7, is DGGITQSPKYLFRKEGQNVTLSCEQNLNHDAMYWYRQDPGQGLRLIYYSQIVNDFQKGDIAEGYSVSREKKESFPLTVTSAQKNPTAFYLCASSRTGGYEQYFGPGTRLTVT.

The J gene is TRBJ2-7, the V gene TRBV5-4; 8 bases fit TRBD1. CDR1 is SGHNT, CDR2 YYREEE, per germline (reference sequence). V lost 4 bases to trimming and J lost 4 bases; unmatched junction nucleotides: 7. The CDR3 consists of 14 residues. The CDR3 DNA sequence: TGTGCCAGCAGCCAGAAGACAGGGGCGTACGAGCAGTACTTC. Its protein product is CASSQKTGAYEQYF.

V usage is TRBV3-1 (or the pseudogene TRBV3-2) and J usage is TRBJ2-7; D call uncertain. The V and J ends lost 0 bases and 6 bases respectively, with 9 bases between them. CDR3 length: 13 residues. Germline CDR1 LGHDT, CDR2 YNNKEL (reference sequence). CDR3 nucleotides: TGTGCCAGCAGCCAAGAGGGCATCCTCGAGCAGTACTTC. Translating it yields CASSQEGILEQYF.

This clone was picked up one time. The CDR3 sequence: CASSFRRGGMNTEAFF. The CDR3 DNA is TGTGCCAGCAGCTTTCGGAGGGGTGGCATGAACACTGAAGCTTTCTTT. V usage is TRBV5-6 and J usage is TRBJ1-1; D may be TRBD1 (5 bases). There are 16 residues in the CDR3. The V gene lost 2 bases and the J gene lost 0 bases, with 14 bases spanning the gap. Germline V lookup: CDR1 SGHDT, CDR2 YYEEEE.

The V call is TRBV4-2, the J call TRBJ1-1; D is perhaps TRBD1 (6 bases). The CDR3 totals 13 residues. Germline loops: CDR1 LGHNA, CDR2 YNFKEQ. The germline V and J ends were trimmed by 0 bases and 11 bases, with 13 bases remaining between them. Here the CDR3 DNA reads TGTGCCAGCAGCCAAGATGGACAGCTTTGGGCTTTCTTT. Translating it yields CASSQDGQLWAFF.

The J gene is TRBJ2-7, the V gene TRBV18; possible D gene TRBD2, 6 bases. The CDR3 consists of 16 residues. The V and J ends lost 6 bases and 7 bases respectively, with 25 bases between them. The germline V gene has CDR1 KGHSH and CDR2 LQKENI. CDR3 loop: CASSTTGLKPASEQYF. The CDR3 bases are TGTGCCAGCTCGACCACGGGACTCAAACCAGCTAGTGAGCAGTACTTC.

This clone was detected only a few times. The J gene is TRBJ2-5, the V gene TRBV5-4, with 8 bases that match TRBD2. Germline-derived CDR1 and CDR2 are SGHNT and YYREEE (reference sequence). The ends lost 4 bases at V and 4 bases at J; junction bases unmatched: 9. CDR3 size: 15 residues. CDR3 protein: CASSPTGTRIETQYF. The CDR3 bases are TGTGCCAGCAGCCCGACCGGGACTAGAATAGAGACCCAGTACTTC.

This clone has a handful of counts. This sequence joins TRBV11-2 and TRBJ1-6, with a weak D call TRBD1 (6 bases). The CDR3 sequence is 17 residues long. Germline V CDR1 and CDR2: SGHAT, FQNNGV. Between the trimmed V and J ends, which lost 5 bases and 10 bases, there was a span of 24 bases. The CDR3 DNA reads TGTGCCAGCAGCCGACTTCAGGTGGCAGGGGTCAGCTCACCCCTCCACTTT. It encodes CASSRLQVAGVSSPLHF.

The gene calls are TRBV5-1 and TRBJ2-3; D unclear. The CDR3 has 13 residues. The germline gives CDR1 SGHRS, CDR2 YFSETQ. V gave up 0 bases and J gave up 3 bases, with 5 bases separating them. This CDR3 is CASSLAMTDTQYF. In nucleotides, the CDR3 is TGCGCCAGCAGCTTGGCCATGACAGATACGCAGTATTTT.

This chain connects TRBV6-5 to TRBJ1-4; D is perhaps TRBD1 (6 bases). This CDR3 is 15 amino acids long. CDR1 MNHEY and CDR2 SVGAGI come from the germline V gene. The V end lost 1 base, the J end lost 7 bases, and 13 bases lay between the germline ends. Written as DNA, the CDR3 is TGTGCCAGCAGTTACTTGGGACAAACTGTTGAAAAACTGTTTTTT. Amino acid sequence: CASSYLGQTVEKLFF.

The chain uses TRBV30 and TRBJ2-4; possibly TRBD1 for D (6 bases). The V end lost 2 bases, the J end lost 1 base, and 15 bases lay between the germline ends. The CDR3 is made up of 16 amino acids. Looked up from germline, CDR1 is GTSNPN and CDR2 is SVGIG (reference sequence). CDR3 coding DNA: TGTGCCTGGAGTCAAGGGGGAAGTGGGGCCAAAAACATTCAGTACTTC. It codes for CAWSQGGSGAKNIQYF.

The V gene is TRBV2, the J gene TRBJ2-3, with a tentative D call TRBD1 (6 bases). Germline V gene data show CDR1 as SNHLY and CDR2 as FYNNEI. The V and J ends lost 3 bases and 5 bases respectively, with 18 bases between them. This CDR3 has 16 residues. The chain's CDR3 is CASSDAWDNSGDTQYF. The DNA for the CDR3 is TGTGCCAGCAGTGATGCGTGGGACAACTCAGGAGATACGCAGTATTTT.

The chain carries TRBV24-1 and TRBJ2-1; possibly TRBD2 for D (6 bases). The CDR3 has 14 residues. V was clipped by 3 bases and J by 14 bases, with 19 bases between them. Per the germline V gene, CDR1 is KGHDR and CDR2 is SFDVKD. CDR3 region: CATSDGGLAGREFF. The CDR3 DNA sequence: TGTGCCACCAGTGATGGGGGACTCGCGGGGCGAGAGTTCTTC.

The J gene is TRBJ2-1, the V gene TRBV6-5; possibly TRBD2 for D (6 bases). The CDR3 consists of 13 residues. Germline V gene lookup returns CDR1 MNHEY and CDR2 SVGAGI. The V and J ends lost 4 bases and 4 bases respectively, with 8 bases between them. The CDR3 sequence: CASSFREYNEQFF. The CDR3 DNA sequence: TGTGCCAGCAGTTTTCGGGAGTACAATGAGCAGTTCTTC.

CDR3 amino acids: CASIGQRGQFF. The CDR3 nucleotides are TGTGCCAGCATAGGACAGCGAGGGCAGTTCTTC. This rearrangement joins TRBV3-1 (or the pseudogene TRBV3-2) to TRBJ2-1; weak D call: TRBD1 (6 bases). V was pared by 7 bases and J by 12 bases, with 13 bases between. This CDR3 has 11 residues. The germline CDR1 and CDR2 sequences are LGHDT and YNNKEL (reference sequence).

This chain joins TRBV4-2 and TRBJ2-3, with 7 bases lining up with TRBD1. Germline V gives CDR1 LGHNA, CDR2 YNFKEQ. The CDR3 sequence is 18 residues long. Trimming removed 4 bases from V and 6 bases from J; junction bases left unmatched: 19. The CDR3 DNA follows: TGTGCCAGCAGCCCTACTCCCTATATCGACAGGGTGGGCGATACGCAGTATTTT. Encoded protein: CASSPTPYIDRVGDTQYF.

The chain has TRBV3-1 (or the pseudogene TRBV3-2) and TRBJ2-1; D ambiguous. The CDR3 sequence is 16 residues long. V lost 2 bases and J lost 0, with 11 bases in between. CDR1 and CDR2 from the germline V gene are LGHDT and YNNKEL (reference sequence). The CDR3 region has the DNA TGTGCCAGCAGCCAAATCCATCCTAGCTCCTACAATGAGCAGTTCTTC. Amino acids: CASSQIHPSSYNEQFF.